The rows below give T cell receptor beta chains drawn from one sample of a study of blood T cell repertoires in COVID-19. Assay: immunoSEQ multiplex PCR; the TCRdb copy retains only in-frame clones and omits some. This table holds 150,000 to 200,000 clones, 60% to 85% found once. The sample comprised peripheral blood. All receptors derive from a man between 65 and 85 years old with acute or convalescent COVID-19. Each CDR3 is given with its conserved first and last residue. Fields, in order: D gene, V gene, J gene, CDR3 length, clone size, CDR3 DNA, CDR3 protein. D genes are given only for firm matches. Size is omitted from some rows. Given values are once, few, many or a class for expanded clones.

D gene: TRBD2; V gene: TRBV5-1; J gene: TRBJ2-3; CDR3 length: 15; clone size: few; CDR3 DNA: TGCGCCAGCAGCTCTTTAGCGGGGAGCACAGATACGCAGTATTTT; CDR3 protein: CASSSLAGSTDTQYF
D gene: NA; V gene: TRBV11-2; J gene: TRBJ1-1; CDR3 length: 12; clone size: NA; CDR3 DNA: TGTGCCAGCAGCTCGGAGGCAGGGGAGGCTTTCTTT; CDR3 protein: CASSSEAGEAFF
D gene: TRBD1; V gene: TRBV18; J gene: TRBJ1-1; CDR3 length: 15; clone size: NA; CDR3 DNA: TGTGCCAGCTCACCATCCCGGACAGGGAACACTGAAGCTTTCTTT; CDR3 protein: CASSPSRTGNTEAFF
D gene: NA; V gene: TRBV4-2; J gene: TRBJ1-5; CDR3 length: 14; clone size: NA; CDR3 DNA: TGTGCCAGCAGCCATCGGGAGGTCGGGCAGCCCCAGCATTTT; CDR3 protein: CASSHREVGQPQHF
D gene: NA; V gene: TRBV14; J gene: TRBJ1-2; CDR3 length: 15; clone size: NA; CDR3 DNA: TGTGCCAGCAGCCAAGATCTCCTGGGACTCTATGGCTACACCTTC; CDR3 protein: CASSQDLLGLYGYTF
D gene: NA; V gene: TRBV5-4; J gene: TRBJ1-2; CDR3 length: 13; clone size: NA; CDR3 DNA: TGTGCCAGCAGCTTGAGAGGGTTCATCGGCTACACCTTC; CDR3 protein: CASSLRGFIGYTF
D gene: NA; V gene: TRBV10-3; J gene: TRBJ2-2; CDR3 length: 13; clone size: few; CDR3 DNA: TGTGCCAACAAGGACTCGAACACCGGGGAGCTGTTTTTT; CDR3 protein: CANKDSNTGELFF
D gene: TRBD1; V gene: TRBV12-3/TRBV12-4; J gene: TRBJ1-1; CDR3 length: 13; clone size: NA; CDR3 DNA: TGTGCCAGCAGGCGACAGGGCGGCACTGAAGCTTTCTTT; CDR3 protein: CASRRQGGTEAFF
D gene: NA; V gene: TRBV11-2; J gene: TRBJ1-1; CDR3 length: 15; clone size: NA; CDR3 DNA: TGTGCCAGCAGCGCAATTCAGGGGCCCGACACTGAAGCTTTCTTT; CDR3 protein: CASSAIQGPDTEAFF
D gene: NA; V gene: TRBV19; J gene: TRBJ2-7; CDR3 length: 13; clone size: NA; CDR3 DNA: TGTGCCAGTAGTATGGGAGTCTCCTACGAGCAGTACTTC; CDR3 protein: CASSMGVSYEQYF
D gene: NA; V gene: TRBV19; J gene: TRBJ1-2; CDR3 length: 14; clone size: NA; CDR3 DNA: TGTGCCAGTAGTAAACAGGGCGGAAGCTATGGCTACACCTTC; CDR3 protein: CASSKQGGSYGYTF
D gene: TRBD2; V gene: TRBV2; J gene: TRBJ2-7; CDR3 length: 14; clone size: NA; CDR3 DNA: TGTGCCAGCCGACTAGCGGGAGTTACCTACGAGCAGTACTTC; CDR3 protein: CASRLAGVTYEQYF
D gene: NA; V gene: TRBV7-9; J gene: TRBJ1-5; CDR3 length: 12; clone size: NA; CDR3 DNA: TGTGCCAGCAGCTTGCGTTATCAGCCCCAGCATTTT; CDR3 protein: CASSLRYQPQHF
D gene: NA; V gene: TRBV10-1; J gene: TRBJ2-1; CDR3 length: 16; clone size: NA; CDR3 DNA: TGCGCCAGCAGTGAGTCCTCTACCAACTATTACAATGAGCAGTTCTTC; CDR3 protein: CASSESSTNYYNEQFF
D gene: NA; V gene: TRBV29-1; J gene: TRBJ1-1; CDR3 length: 11; clone size: once; CDR3 DNA: TGCAGCGTCCAGATGAACACTGAAGCTTTCTTT; CDR3 protein: CSVQMNTEAFF
D gene: TRBD1; V gene: TRBV5-6; J gene: TRBJ2-7; CDR3 length: 18; clone size: NA; CDR3 DNA: TGTGCCAGCAGCTTGGTCCGAAGCTTCAGACAGGGACCCTACGAGCAGTACTTC; CDR3 protein: CASSLVRSFRQGPYEQYF
D gene: TRBD2; V gene: TRBV6-2/TRBV6-3; J gene: TRBJ2-1; CDR3 length: 15; clone size: NA; CDR3 DNA: TGTGCCAGCAGCCCTGGCGGGAGGGGATACAATGAGCAGTTCTTC; CDR3 protein: CASSPGGRGYNEQFF
D gene: TRBD2; V gene: TRBV5-1; J gene: TRBJ2-2; CDR3 length: 16; clone size: NA; CDR3 DNA: TGCGCCAGCAGCCCCGGGACTAGCGCGAACACCGGGGAGCTGTTTTTT; CDR3 protein: CASSPGTSANTGELFF
D gene: NA; V gene: TRBV4-3; J gene: TRBJ1-1; CDR3 length: 15; clone size: few; CDR3 DNA: TGCGCCAGCAGCCAAGATCGGCAGGGGAACACTGAAGCTTTCTTT; CDR3 protein: CASSQDRQGNTEAFF
D gene: TRBD2; V gene: TRBV3-1/TRBV3-2; J gene: TRBJ2-3; CDR3 length: 15; clone size: NA; CDR3 DNA: TGTGCCAGCACCATGGGCGGGAGGGCCGGAGATACGCAGTATTTT; CDR3 protein: CASTMGGRAGDTQYF
D gene: TRBD1; V gene: TRBV5-8; J gene: TRBJ1-1; CDR3 length: 15; clone size: once; CDR3 DNA: TGTGCCAGCAGCTTGGGGGACAGAAGTAACACTGAAGCTTTCTTT; CDR3 protein: CASSLGDRSNTEAFF
D gene: TRBD1; V gene: TRBV12-5; J gene: TRBJ1-1; CDR3 length: 15; clone size: NA; CDR3 DNA: TGTGCTAGTGGTTTAGATGGACAGGGAAAGACTGAAGCTTTCTTT; CDR3 protein: CASGLDGQGKTEAFF
D gene: NA; V gene: TRBV24-1; J gene: TRBJ1-4; CDR3 length: 12; clone size: NA; CDR3 DNA: TGTGCCACCAGTGAAGACCAAGGGGAACTGTTTTTT; CDR3 protein: CATSEDQGELFF
D gene: NA; V gene: TRBV10-1; J gene: TRBJ2-3; CDR3 length: 16; clone size: NA; CDR3 DNA: TGCGCCAGCAGTGAGTCGGGGCTCGGGGGGCTGGAGACGCAGTATTTT; CDR3 protein: CASSESGLGGLETQYF
D gene: TRBD2; V gene: TRBV5-1; J gene: TRBJ2-3; CDR3 length: 15; clone size: NA; CDR3 DNA: TGCGCCAGCAGCTTGGTAGCGGGGGGGACAGATACGCAGTATTTT; CDR3 protein: CASSLVAGGTDTQYF
D gene: NA; V gene: TRBV9; J gene: TRBJ2-3; CDR3 length: 14; clone size: NA; CDR3 DNA: TGTGCCAGCAGCGTAAGAGGGCCCGCAGATACGCAGTATTTT; CDR3 protein: CASSVRGPADTQYF